These T cell receptor beta chains were read from a single sample in a study of blood T cell repertoires in COVID-19. TCRdb keeps only in-frame clones here, not all; method: immunoSEQ multiplex PCR. The sample records 250,000 to 300,000 clones, 88% being singletons. The sample was peripheral blood. Source of these receptors: a woman aged 25 to 39 with COVID-19, enrolled during active disease. The CDR3 runs from the conserved cysteine through the conserved F or W. Fields, in order: D gene, clone size, V gene, J gene, CDR3 DNA, CDR3 protein. A D gene is named only where the DNA matches it firmly. Clone size is shown for a subset of rows, as once, few, many or a class of expanded clone.

TRBD2	-	TRBV28	TRBJ2-1	TGTGCCAGCATGGGCTCTAGTGGGAGGGCTGTCAATGAGCAGTTCTTC	CASMGSSGRAVNEQFF
-	-	TRBV6-1	TRBJ1-1	TGTGCCAGCAGTGAAGCGTGGAGGAGCGATGAAGCTTTCTTT	CASSEAWRSDEAFF
TRBD1	-	TRBV5-1	TRBJ2-1	TGCGCCAGCAGTAGTGATCCGGACAGGGCTTACAATGAGCAGTTCTTC	CASSSDPDRAYNEQFF
-	-	TRBV19	TRBJ1-5	TGTGCCAGTAGAACAGATAGCAATCAGCCCCAGCATTTT	CASRTDSNQPQHF
TRBD1	-	TRBV6-2/TRBV6-3	TRBJ1-5	TGTGCCAGCAGTTACGGAGGGGGCGGCAATCAGCCCCAGCATTTT	CASSYGGGGNQPQHF
TRBD1	-	TRBV5-5	TRBJ2-2	TGTGCCAGCAGCCGACAGGGTGGGCTAGCCACCGGGGAGCTGTTTTTT	CASSRQGGLATGELFF
-	-	TRBV24-1	TRBJ2-2	TGTGCCACCAGTGACATGGGACACTTGAACACCGGGGAGCTGTTTTTT	CATSDMGHLNTGELFF
TRBD1	-	TRBV30	TRBJ1-5	TGTGCCTTCTCGGACAGGGGAGGTCAGCCCCAGCATTTT	CAFSDRGGQPQHF
-	-	TRBV11-2	TRBJ2-1	TGTGCCAGCAGCTTAGAGTGGTTGGGAGTGGCTTACAATGAGCAGTTCTTC	CASSLEWLGVAYNEQFF
TRBD1	-	TRBV19	TRBJ1-2	TGTGCCAGTAGGCGCGAACAGGGGCCCTATGGCTACACCTTC	CASRREQGPYGYTF
TRBD1	-	TRBV9	TRBJ1-2	TGTGCCAGCAGCCCCCGGGGACAGGTTTTAGATGATGGCTACACCTTC	CASSPRGQVLDDGYTF
-	-	TRBV15	TRBJ1-5	TGTGCCACCAGCAGGTTCGATCATTCCCGTAATACAGGGTTAAGCAATCAGCCCCAGCATTTT	CATSRFDHSRNTGLSNQPQHF
TRBD2	-	TRBV11-2	TRBJ2-4	TGTGCCAGCAGCGGGGGGACTAGCGGGACGGGAAACATTCAGTACTTC	CASSGGTSGTGNIQYF
-	-	TRBV5-6	TRBJ2-2	TGTGCCAGCAGCAGGACGGACAGGGCGGGAGACGGGGAGCTGTTTTTT	CASSRTDRAGDGELFF
-	-	TRBV7-2	TRBJ1-2	TGTGCCAGCAGCTTAGTCCACTCTGGCTACACCTTC	CASSLVHSGYTF
-	once	TRBV10-3	TRBJ1-1	TGTGCCATCAGTGAGTCCCCCTACACGGAGGGCTTGAACACTGAAGCTTTCTTT	CAISESPYTEGLNTEAFF
-	-	TRBV12-2	TRBJ1-2	TGTGCAAGTCGCTCCCTCCTTTCGGAGTATGGCTACACCTTC	CASRSLLSEYGYTF
TRBD1	-	TRBV5-1	TRBJ2-4	TGCGCCAGCAGCCTCGGACAGGGGAAAAACATTCAGTACTTC	CASSLGQGKNIQYF